This T cell receptor (beta chain) was profiled in a study of cytomegalovirus exposure and HLA in healthy donors. PCR primers comprised 60 Vbeta and 13 Jbeta primers. The method was immunoSEQ multiplex PCR; TCRdb's version includes in-frame clones alone and lacks a portion of them. The sample lists approximately 100,000 clones, approximately 77% occurring once. Broader study findings: Using a false discovery rate of 0.05, a later analysis showed that approximately 17,000 TCR beta sequences were associated with HLA alleles.

In the case of this clone: What it binds is not known.

The sequenced sample consisted of PBMCs. The source is a woman in her thirties or forties in good health and CMV-seronegative.

CDR3 amino acids: CASSKAGGRQPQHF. CDR3 DNA: TGTGCCAGTAGTAAGGCGGGGGGCCGGCAGCCCCAGCATTTT. The chain couples TRBV19 to TRBJ1-5; a weak D match, TRBD1 (6 bases). Trimming took off 4 bases at V and 7 bases at J, with 14 bases between the two ends. Germline V gene lookup returns CDR1 LNHDA and CDR2 SQIVND (reference sequence). The CDR3 covers 14 residues.